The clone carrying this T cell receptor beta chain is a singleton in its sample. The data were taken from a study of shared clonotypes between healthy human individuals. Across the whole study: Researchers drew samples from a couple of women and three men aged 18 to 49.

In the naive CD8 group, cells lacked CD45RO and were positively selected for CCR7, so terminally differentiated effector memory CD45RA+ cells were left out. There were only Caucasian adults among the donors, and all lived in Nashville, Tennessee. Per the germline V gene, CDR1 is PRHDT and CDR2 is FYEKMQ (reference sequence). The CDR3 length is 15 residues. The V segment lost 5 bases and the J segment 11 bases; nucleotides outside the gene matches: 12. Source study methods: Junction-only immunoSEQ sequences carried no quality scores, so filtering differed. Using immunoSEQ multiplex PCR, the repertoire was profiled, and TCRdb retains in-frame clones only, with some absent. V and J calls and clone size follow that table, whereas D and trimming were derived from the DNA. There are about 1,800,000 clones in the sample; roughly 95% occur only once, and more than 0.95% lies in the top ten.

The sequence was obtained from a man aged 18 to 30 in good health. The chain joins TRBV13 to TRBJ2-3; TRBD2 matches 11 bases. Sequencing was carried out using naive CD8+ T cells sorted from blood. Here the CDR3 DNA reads TGTGCCAGCAGCCCTGGGACTAGCGGAATGTGGAAGCAGTATTTT. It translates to CASSPGTSGMWKQYF. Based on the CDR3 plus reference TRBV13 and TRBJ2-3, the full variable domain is AAGVIQSPRHLIKEKRETATLKCYPIPRHDTVYWYQQGPGQDPQFLISFYEKMQSDKGSIPDRFSAQQFSDYHSELNMSSLELGDSALYFCASSPGTSGMWKQYFGPGTRLTVL.